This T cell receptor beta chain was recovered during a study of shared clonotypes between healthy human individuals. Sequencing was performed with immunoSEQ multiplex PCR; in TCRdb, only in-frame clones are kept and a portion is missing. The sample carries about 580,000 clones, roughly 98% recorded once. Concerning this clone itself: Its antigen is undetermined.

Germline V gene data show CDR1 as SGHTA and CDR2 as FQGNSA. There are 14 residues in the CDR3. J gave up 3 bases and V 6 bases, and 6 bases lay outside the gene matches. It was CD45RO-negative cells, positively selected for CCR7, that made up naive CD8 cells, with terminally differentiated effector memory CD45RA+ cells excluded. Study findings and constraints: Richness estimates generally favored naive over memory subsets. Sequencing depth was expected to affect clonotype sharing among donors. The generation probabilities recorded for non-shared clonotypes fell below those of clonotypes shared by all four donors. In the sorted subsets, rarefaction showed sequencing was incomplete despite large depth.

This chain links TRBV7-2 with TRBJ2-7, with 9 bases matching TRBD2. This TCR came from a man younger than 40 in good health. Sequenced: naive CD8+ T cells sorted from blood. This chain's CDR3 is CASSQVAGDYEQYF. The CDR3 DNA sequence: TGTGCCAGCAGTCAGGTAGCGGGAGACTACGAGCAGTACTTC.